This T cell receptor beta chain was captured by sequencing in a study of cytomegalovirus exposure and HLA in healthy donors. For the study at large: The approximately 110 validation repertoires used a platform that matched the one used for the 550 to 800 first-cohort repertoires, as a later analysis reported.

Clones were read by immunoSEQ multiplex PCR, and TCRdb kept only the in-frame ones, dropping some. The sample includes approximately 76,000 clones, nearly 95% of them seen just once. Study-level results: Reportedly, cytomegalovirus status was diagnosed with high sensitivity and specificity.

On this clone itself: Its antigen is not identified.

This CDR3 region has 14 residues. Germline V CDR1 and CDR2: SGHRS, YFSETQ. V shed 5 bases, J shed 8 bases, and the junction held 9 bases outside the gene matches. The sequencing sample was made of PBMCs. The sequence was collected from a woman between 18 and 29 years old in good health and CMV-seronegative. The V call is TRBV5-1, the J call TRBJ1-2; 10 nucleotides line up with TRBD1. CDR3 DNA sequence: TGCGCCAGCAGTAGTGGGGACAGGGGAAGCGGCTACACCTTC. Its translation: CASSSGDRGSGYTF.